The sample holds a few counts of the clone carrying this TCR beta chain. Its specificity is unknown. This entry comes from a study of T cell responses to AZD1222 COVID-19 vaccine. General observations from the study: Clonal diversity may have been underestimated, and the donors were mostly white British, with more females than males. The study reported that nearly half of spike-specific TCRs target unmutated variant regions. Repertoires were obtained only post-peak T cell response.

Generated by immunoSEQ multiplex PCR, the TCRdb table keeps only in-frame clones and is missing some. The table shows about 130,000 clones, with under 95% occurring only once. Sequenced here: peripheral blood, sampled 28 days after the second AZD1222 dose. The TCR originated in an adult who received the AZD1222 COVID-19 vaccine.

CDR3 coding DNA: TGTGCCAGCAGTTCCGCGGGCCATCAGCCCCAGCATTTT. Its translation is CASSSAGHQPQHF. This chain joins TRBV27 and TRBJ1-5; no clear D. V was clipped by 4 bases and J by 5 bases, with 9 bases between them. The length of the CDR3 is 13 residues. Germline CDR1 and CDR2: MNHEY and SMNVEV (reference sequence).